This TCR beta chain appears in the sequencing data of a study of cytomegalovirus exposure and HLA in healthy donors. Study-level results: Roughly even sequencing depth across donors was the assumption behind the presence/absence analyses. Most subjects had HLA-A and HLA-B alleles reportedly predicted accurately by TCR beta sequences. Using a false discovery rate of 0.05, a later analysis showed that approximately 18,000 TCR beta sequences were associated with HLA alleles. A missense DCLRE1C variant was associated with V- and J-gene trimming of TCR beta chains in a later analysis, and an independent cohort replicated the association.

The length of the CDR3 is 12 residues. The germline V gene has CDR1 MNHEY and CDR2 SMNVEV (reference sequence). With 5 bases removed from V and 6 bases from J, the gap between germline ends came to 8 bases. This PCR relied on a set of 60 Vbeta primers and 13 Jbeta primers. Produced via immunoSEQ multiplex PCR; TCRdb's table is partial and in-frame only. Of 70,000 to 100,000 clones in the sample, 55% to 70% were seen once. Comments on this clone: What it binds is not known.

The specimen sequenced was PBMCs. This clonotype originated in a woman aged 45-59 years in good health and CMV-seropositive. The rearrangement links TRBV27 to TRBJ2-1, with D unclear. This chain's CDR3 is CASSIFGNEQFF. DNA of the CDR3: TGTGCCAGCAGTATATTCGGCAATGAGCAGTTCTTC.